These 13 T cell receptor beta chains share one sample of origin, sequenced in a study of T and B cells in COVID-19 patients. From blood, roughly 220-550 ng of genomic DNA served as TRB template. BIOMED2 TRB-A/B primer pools were used in multiplex TRB PCR. One entry per CDR3 protein, called by TCRdb with MiXCR from the multiplex PCR reads. This table has over 10,000 distinct CDR3 sequences, over 25% appearing once. Sequencing was done on a sample of blood. These receptors were obtained from a human donor who had recovered from COVID-19.

There are a few counts of this clonotype. The rearrangement joins TRBV6-1 to TRBJ2-4, with D perhaps TRBD1 (6 bases). Germline CDR1 reads MNHNS; CDR2 reads SASEGT. V lost 2 bases to trimming and J lost 1 base, with 15 bases between them. The CDR3 contains 17 residues. This CDR3 is CASSEIGTRGAKNIQYF. The CDR3 DNA is TGTGCCAGCAGTGAAATAGGGACACGTGGGGCCAAAAACATTCAGTACTTC.

Details on this clonotype: A much larger clone differs from this one at a single base, so this may be a read error. V usage is TRBV5-4 and J usage is TRBJ2-3; 10 bases are a match to TRBD1. V dropped 7 bases and J dropped 0; count of bases not matched to a gene: 5. This CDR3 is 15 amino acids long. CDR1 is SGHNT, CDR2 YYREEE, per germline (reference sequence). The CDR3 DNA reads as TGTGCCAGCGGGAGGACAGGGGGTAGCACAGATACGCAGTATTTT. Translating gives CASGRTGGSTDTQYF.

This clonotype was counted between two and nine times. The V and J genes are TRBV7-9 and TRBJ2-5, with D perhaps TRBD2 (6 bases). V shed 1 base and J shed 5 bases, with 14 bases lying between them. CDR1 is SEHNR and CDR2 is FQNEAQ in the germline V gene (reference sequence). The CDR3 totals 15 residues. Written as DNA, the CDR3 is TGTGCCAGCAGCTTAGTGCACCTTGGAGGGGAGACCCAGTACTTC. Translated, it gives CASSLVHLGGETQYF.

In this sample, this clonotype turned up a few times. The CDR3 here is CSVGYRNNQPQHF. The CDR3 nucleotides read TGCAGCGTCGGCTACAGAAACAATCAGCCCCAGCATTTT. The V and J genes are TRBV29-1 and TRBJ1-5; D uncertain. V shed 6 bases and J shed 3 bases, with 12 bases lying between them. Germline values: CDR1 SQVTM, CDR2 ANQGSEA. The CDR3 extends over 13 amino acids.

Of note for this clonotype: A much larger clone lies a single base off, so this may be a read error. This sequence joins TRBV18 and TRBJ2-3; TRBD1 matches at 7 bases. The CDR3 length is 16 residues. The germline gives CDR1 KGHSH, CDR2 LQKENI. The DNA for the CDR3 is TGTGCCAGCTCACCTATCAGGACAGGTTACACAGGTACGCAGTATTTT. Residues: CASSPIRTGYTGTQYF.

This clonotype qualifies as medium-sized (0.01 to 0.1%). This chain links TRBV5-5 with TRBJ2-2, with 13 bases that match TRBD2. V lost 0 bases and J lost 2; bases outside the gene matches: 7. This CDR3 region has 19 residues. Germline V gene sequence: CDR1 SGHKS, CDR2 YYEKEE (reference sequence). CDR3 region: CASSLASGTSGTNTGELFF. CDR3 DNA: TGTGCCAGCAGCTTGGCGAGTGGGACTAGCGGGACTAACACCGGGGAGCTGTTTTTT.

V is TRBV12-3 or TRBV12-4 and J is TRBJ1-1; a weak D match, TRBD1 (5 bases). Trimming pared 5 bases from V and 7 bases from J, leaving 17 bases between. The CDR3 length is 14 residues. The CDR3 loop is CASSPGRGRFEAFF. DNA of the CDR3: TGTGCCAGCAGTCCGGGACGAGGGCGATTTGAAGCTTTCTTT.

This clonotype was observed a few times. In DNA, the CDR3 is TGTGCCAGCAGCAGGGAGCTCGGAAACACCATATATTTT. This encodes CASSRELGNTIYF. The chain has TRBV7-9 and TRBJ1-3; D not resolved. Trimming cost V 5 bases and J 4 bases, with 9 bases left between them. Germline-derived CDR1 and CDR2 are SEHNR and FQNEAQ (reference sequence). The CDR3 length is 13 residues. The full variable domain, in which reference TRBV7-9 and TRBJ1-3 provide the parts outside the CDR3, is DTGVSQNPRHKITKRGQNVTFRCDPISEHNRLYWYRQTLGQGPEFLTYFQNEAQLEKSRLLSDRFSAERPKGSFSTLEIQRTEQGDSAMYLCASSRELGNTIYFGEGSWLTVV.

This clonotype has a count of ten or more. This sequence joins TRBV27 and TRBJ1-1, with D possibly TRBD1 on 5 matching bases. CDR1 and CDR2 (germline): MNHEY, SMNVEV (reference sequence). Between the trimmed V and J ends, which lost 5 bases and 0 bases, there was a span of 22 bases. This CDR3 spans 18 amino acids. The CDR3 here is CASSRPTYSGWMNTEAFF. The CDR3 nucleotides read TGTGCCAGCAGTAGACCAACTTATTCAGGGTGGATGAACACTGAAGCTTTCTTT.

Ten or more counts support this clonotype. The rearrangement uses TRBV5-4 and TRBJ2-5, with TRBD2 as a possible D gene (6 bases). In germline, CDR1 is SGHNT, CDR2 YYREEE (reference sequence). CDR3 length: 16 amino acids. V dropped 4 bases and J dropped 4 bases, with 20 bases sitting between them. The CDR3 DNA reads as TGTGCCAGCAGCCCGATCGGGGGTAAGCTGTCAGAGACCCAGTACTTC. Its translation is CASSPIGGKLSETQYF.

This clonotype has a handful of counts. The rearrangement uses TRBV11-2 and TRBJ2-1, with 15 bases aligning to TRBD2. The ends lost 5 bases at V and 9 bases at J; junction bases unmatched: 8. This CDR3 is built from 16 residues. The germline V gene encodes CDR1 SGHAT and CDR2 FQNNGV. CDR3 sequence (DNA): TGTGCCAGCAGCGCTATAGTGGGACTAGCGGGGGGTGAGCAGTTCTTC. Amino acid sequence: CASSAIVGLAGGEQFF.

A note on this clonotype: A clone one base away is much larger, so this may be a read error. V gene TRBV27 combines with J gene TRBJ2-7, with 9 nucleotides matching TRBD2. The V segment lost 5 bases and the J segment 0 bases; nucleotides outside the gene matches: 2. The CDR3 loop spans 14 amino acids. Germline V CDR1 and CDR2: MNHEY, SMNVEV (reference sequence). The CDR3 DNA reads TGTGCCAGCAGTAGCGGGGGGACCTCCTACGAGCAGTACTTC. Its translation is CASSSGGTSYEQYF.

Note on this clonotype: A read error may account for a junction end that differs from germline. This chain links TRBV19 with TRBJ2-2, with TRBD2 matching over 10 bases. The CDR3 spans 16 residues. CDR1 is LNHDA, CDR2 SQIVND, per germline (reference sequence). CDR3: CASSAQGLARTGELFF. Here the CDR3 DNA reads TGTGCCAGTAGTGCCCAGGGACTAGCGAGGACCGGTGAGCTGTTTTTT.